The sequence of this T cell receptor beta chain was determined in a study of early T cells in non-severe SARS-CoV-2 infection. CDR1 is SGHVS, CDR2 FQNEAQ, per germline. V was shortened by 2 bases and J by 5 bases, with 9 bases between the two germline ends. This CDR3 region has 13 residues. In its sample, this clonotype was seen a few times. Each CDR3 protein gets one entry after TCRdb re-called the 5' RACE reads with MiXCR. The table includes about 61,000 distinct CDR3 sequences, about a tenth detected once. Sample: whole blood. This chain connects TRBV7-8 to TRBJ1-1; D unresolved. This TCR was recovered from an adult who was a healthcare worker with PCR-confirmed SARS-CoV-2 infection or an uninfected control (not recorded which). The CDR3 sequence: CASSLRGWTEAFF. The DNA of the CDR3 is TGTGCCAGCAGCTTACGCGGATGGACTGAAGCTTTCTTT.